Shown below are 13 T cell receptor beta chains from a single sample sequenced in a study of technical replicates of blood from several donors. Repertoires were generated with immunoSEQ multiplex PCR, while TCRdb's copy carries only in-frame clones and drops some. The sample contains about 17,000 clones, approximately 83% of which appear only once. Sequenced sample: PBMCs. The origin of the receptors is a human donor in good health. Some clones in this sample may be carry-over from other donors' samples.

The J gene is TRBJ2-2, the V gene TRBV18; no clear D. The CDR3 totals 13 residues. Per germline, CDR1 KGHSH and CDR2 LQKENI. V dropped 6 bases and J dropped 7 bases, with 12 bases sitting between them. CDR3 coding DNA: TGTGCCAGCTCGCCCGAGATTGGCGGGGAGCTGTTTTTT. It translates to CASSPEIGGELFF.

This chain connects TRBV4-2 to TRBJ1-2, with 7 bases matching TRBD1. CDR3 length equals 15 residues. The germline gives CDR1 LGHNA, CDR2 YNFKEQ. V gave up 0 bases and J gave up 4 bases; unmatched junction bases: 5. In nucleotides, the CDR3 is TGTGCCAGCAGCCAAGAGGAGGGGGCGGGCTATGGCTACACCTTC. Protein: CASSQEEGAGYGYTF.

V and J are TRBV28 and TRBJ2-2, with 8 bases that match TRBD1. Looked up from germline, CDR1 is MDHEN and CDR2 is SYDVKM. With V trimmed by 4 bases and J by 6 bases, 10 bases remained unmatched. This CDR3 is 16 amino acids long. CDR3 coding DNA: TGTGCCAGCAGTTGGACAGGGATCCACTGGGCCGGGGAGCTGTTTTTT. As protein: CASSWTGIHWAGELFF.

The chain combines TRBV12-5 with TRBJ2-4; 7 bases align to TRBD1. The CDR3 extends over 16 amino acids. Germline V CDR1 and CDR2: LGHNT, FRNRAP. After removal of 4 bases from V and 7 bases from J, the junction contained 13 bases not matched to a gene. The CDR3 loop reads CASGSLSRGLGNIQYF. The CDR3 coding sequence is TGTGCTAGTGGTTCACTTTCGAGGGGGCTGGGCAACATTCAGTACTTC.

This clone is judged medium-sized. The rearrangement uses TRBV4-1 and TRBJ2-7, with D possibly being TRBD1 (6 bases). Looked up from germline, CDR1 is MGHRA and CDR2 is YSYEKL. The CDR3 has 16 residues. V lost 0 bases and J 1 base, leaving 13 bases between the germline ends. The CDR3, as DNA: TGCGCCAGCAGCCAAGATGAGGGGGTTGGATCCTACGAGCAGTACTTC. It is translated as CASSQDEGVGSYEQYF.

The V and J genes are TRBV4-2 and TRBJ2-5, with 12 bases aligning to TRBD2. V lost 4 bases to trimming and J lost 5 bases; unmatched junction nucleotides: 11. This CDR3 spans 17 amino acids. Germline V gene sequence: CDR1 LGHNA, CDR2 YNFKEQ. The CDR3 nucleotides are TGTGCCAGCAGCCCCCAAGTTGGGACTAGCGGGCGGGAGACCCAGTACTTC. It yields the protein CASSPQVGTSGRETQYF.

This clone was picked up a small number of times. The chain carries TRBV6-5 and TRBJ2-5, with TRBD2 matching 11 bases. Germline CDR1 is MNHEY and CDR2 is SVGAGI. The CDR3 spans 16 residues. V trimming: 4 bases; J trimming: 1 base; junction bases outside the gene matches: 5. In DNA, the CDR3 is TGTGCCAGCAGTTGGACCGGGACTAGCGGCCAAGAGACCCAGTACTTC. It translates to CASSWTGTSGQETQYF.

The rearrangement links TRBV18 to TRBJ2-1; D is perhaps TRBD1 (5 bases). V was clipped by 2 bases and J by 5 bases, with 7 bases between them. The CDR3 loop spans 13 amino acids. The germline CDR1 and CDR2 sequences are KGHSH and LQKENI. CDR3 nucleotide sequence: TGTGCCAGCTCACCAGGGGCAGACAATGAGCAGTTCTTC. This codes for CASSPGADNEQFF.

This chain joins TRBV6-1 and TRBJ2-2, with a possible D match to TRBD2 (6 bases). Trimming stripped 2 bases from V and 6 bases from J, with 16 bases between. This CDR3 has 16 amino acids. Germline V gene sequence: CDR1 MNHNS, CDR2 SASEGT. This chain's CDR3 is CASSEIGGIGSGELFF. CDR3 nucleotide sequence: TGTGCCAGCAGTGAAATCGGAGGGATCGGATCCGGGGAGCTGTTTTTT.

The rearrangement uses TRBV7-8 and TRBJ2-2; 8 positions agree with TRBD2. With 5 bases clipped from V and 1 base from J, the junction kept 6 bases outside the gene matches. The CDR3 is 16 amino acids. CDR1 SGHVS and CDR2 FQNEAQ come from the germline V gene. DNA for the CDR3: TGTGCCAGCAGCCGAAGGACTAGCAGGAACACCGGGGAGCTGTTTTTT. It translates to CASSRRTSRNTGELFF.

This clone came up once. The rearrangement uses TRBV4-3 and TRBJ1-1, with D uncertain. This CDR3 is built from 14 residues. In germline, CDR1 is LGHNA, CDR2 YSLEER. V gave up 4 bases and J gave up 3 bases, with 12 bases separating them. This CDR3 reads CASSRNRPYTEAFF. CDR3 DNA: TGCGCCAGCAGCCGAAACAGACCCTACACTGAAGCTTTCTTT.

V gene TRBV19 combines with J gene TRBJ1-2; TRBD1 might be the D (6 bases). The germline CDR1 and CDR2 sequences are LNHDA and SQIVND (reference sequence). V dropped 1 base and J dropped 6 bases, with 12 bases sitting between them. The CDR3 consists of 14 residues. The CDR3 here is CASSIVDRSNGYTF. The DNA for the CDR3 is TGTGCCAGTAGTATAGTGGACAGAAGTAATGGCTACACCTTC.

V and J are TRBV18 and TRBJ2-7; 7 bases are a match to TRBD2. After removal of 3 bases from V and 5 bases from J, the junction contained 10 bases not matched to a gene. This CDR3 region has 15 residues. From germline, CDR1 is KGHSH and CDR2 LQKENI. CDR3 loop: CASSPTRLASHEQYF. CDR3 DNA: TGTGCCAGCTCACCTACGCGACTAGCTTCCCACGAGCAGTACTTC.